The rows below give T cell receptor beta chains drawn from one sample of a study of T cells after somatic rescue of genetic block. The data were produced by immunoSEQ multiplex PCR, yet TCRdb's version contains in-frame clones alone and is incomplete. The table lists over 95,000 clones, around nine tenths of them singletons. Sequenced input: peripheral blood mononuclear cells (PBMCs). All receptors come from a woman aged 18-35 years. The CDR3 runs from the conserved cysteine through the conserved F or W. D genes are given only for firm matches. Clone size is stated in some rows and not others, as once, few, many or a class when expanded.

j_call | v_call | d_call | clone_size | cdr3_nt | cdr3_aa
TRBJ1-1 | TRBV5-4 | NA | NA | TGTGCCAGCAGAATAGGGGGGAAGCTGCCCGAGGGGACTGAAGCTTTCTTT | CASRIGGKLPEGTEAFF
TRBJ2-1 | TRBV25-1 | NA | NA | TGTGCCAGCAGCCGGACGGTATCCTACAATGAGCAGTTCTTC | CASSRTVSYNEQFF
TRBJ1-6 | TRBV7-9 | NA | NA | TGTGCCAGCAGCGATCGGGACTATAATTCACCCCTCCACTTT | CASSDRDYNSPLHF
TRBJ2-2 | TRBV18 | TRBD2 | NA | TGTGCCAGCTCACCACGGACTAGCGGGGGGGCGAACACCGGGGAGCTGTTTTTT | CASSPRTSGGANTGELFF
TRBJ1-1 | TRBV19 | NA | NA | TGTGCCAGTAGTATTTGGGGAGGTGAAGCTTTCTTT | CASSIWGGEAFF
TRBJ2-3 | TRBV18 | TRBD2 | once | TGTGCCAGCTCACCAATCCCTAGCGGCGCTAGCACAGATACGCAGTATTTT | CASSPIPSGASTDTQYF
TRBJ2-1 | TRBV4-2 | TRBD2 | few | TGTGCCAGCAGCCAAGAATGGAGCGGGGGCGCATACAATGAGCAGTTCTTC | CASSQEWSGGAYNEQFF
TRBJ1-2 | TRBV6-5 | NA | NA | TGTGCCAGCAGTTACTCGACAGCCTATGGCTACACCTTC | CASSYSTAYGYTF
TRBJ2-7 | TRBV27 | NA | NA | TGTGCCAGCAGTTTAGACGCCCTCGGGGAGCAGTACTTC | CASSLDALGEQYF
TRBJ1-1 | TRBV9 | NA | NA | TGTGCCAGCAGCGTAGAATCGAGTGGGTCAGATGAAGCTTTCTTT | CASSVESSGSDEAFF
TRBJ2-3 | TRBV4-1 | NA | NA | TGCGCCAGCAGCCAAGAAGAGGGACGTACGCAGTATTTT | CASSQEEGRTQYF
TRBJ2-7 | TRBV13 | NA | NA | TGTGCCAGCAGCTTATGGGCCCCAGGGACCAACTACGAGCAGTACTTC | CASSLWAPGTNYEQYF
TRBJ2-1 | TRBV4-3 | NA | once | TGCGCCAGCAGCCAAGAGCGGGGACCGCTCGATGAGCAGTTCTTC | CASSQERGPLDEQFF
TRBJ2-1 | TRBV29-1 | TRBD1 | NA | TGCAGCGTAACAGGGGGAAGTGAGCAGTTCTTC | CSVTGGSEQFF